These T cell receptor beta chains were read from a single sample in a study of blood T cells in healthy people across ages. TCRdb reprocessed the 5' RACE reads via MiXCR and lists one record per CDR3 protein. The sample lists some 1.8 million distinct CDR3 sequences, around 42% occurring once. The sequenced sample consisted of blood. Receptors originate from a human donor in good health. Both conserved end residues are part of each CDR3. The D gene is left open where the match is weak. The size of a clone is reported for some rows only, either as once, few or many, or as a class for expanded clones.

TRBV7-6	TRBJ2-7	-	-	CASSLRDTSTYEQYF	TGTGCCAGCAGCTTACGGGACACCTCTACCTACGAGCAGTACTTC
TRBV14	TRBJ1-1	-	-	CASSLNYQRNTEAFF	TGTGCCAGCAGCCTTAACTACCAGAGGAACACTGAAGCTTTCTTT
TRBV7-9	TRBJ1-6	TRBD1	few	CASSSEWTGDNSPLHF	TGTGCCAGCAGCTCAGAGTGGACAGGGGATAATTCACCCCTCCACTTT
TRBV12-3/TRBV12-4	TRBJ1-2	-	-	CASSPDTYYGYTF	TGTGCCAGCAGTCCGGACACCTACTATGGCTACACCTTC
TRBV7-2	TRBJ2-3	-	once	CASSREGGFTDTQYF	TGTGCCAGCAGCCGCGAGGGGGGTTTCACAGATACGCAGTATTTT
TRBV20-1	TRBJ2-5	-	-	CSPRAGATYNEQYF	TGCAGTCCAAGGGCGGGCGCGACCTACAATGAGCAGTACTTC
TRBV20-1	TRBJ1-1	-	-	CSARVVANTEAFF	TGCAGTGCTAGAGTTGTTGCGAACACTGAAGCTTTCTTT
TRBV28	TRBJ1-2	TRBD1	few	CASSLLGWGPTGPRAYGYTF	TGTGCCAGCAGTTTATTGGGGTGGGGACCGACAGGGCCGAGGGCCTATGGCTACACCTTC
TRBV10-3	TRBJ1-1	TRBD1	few	CAIKDRETEAFF	TGTGCCATTAAGGACAGGGAAACTGAAGCTTTCTTT
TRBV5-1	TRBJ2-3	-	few	CASSLGGDSGTDTQYF	TGCGCCAGCAGCTTGGGGGGCGACTCGGGCACAGATACGCAGTATTTT
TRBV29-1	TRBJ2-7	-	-	CSVEARDGGSYEQYF	TGCAGCGTTGAAGCCCGGGACGGAGGCTCCTACGAGCAGTACTTC
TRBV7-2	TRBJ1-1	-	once	CASSLVLRETFF	TGTGCCAGCAGCTTAGTGTTAAGGGAAACTTTCTTT
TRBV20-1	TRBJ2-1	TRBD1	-	CSARDSHEQFF	TGCAGTGCTCGGGACAGTCATGAGCAGTTCTTC
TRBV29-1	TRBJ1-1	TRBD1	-	CSVQTPGQSNTEAFF	TGCAGCGTGCAAACCCCGGGACAGTCGAACACTGAAGCTTTCTTT
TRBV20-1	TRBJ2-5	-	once	CSASRDHSQETQYF	TGCAGTGCGAGCAGGGACCATTCTCAAGAGACCCAGTACTTC
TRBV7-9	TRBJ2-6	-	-	CASSLDTTGVLTF	TGTGCCAGCAGCTTAGACACTACGGGCGTCCTGACTTTC
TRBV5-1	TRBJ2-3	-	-	CASRSQAAHYGTDTQYF	TGCGCCAGCAGGTCACAGGCGGCCCATTATGGCACAGATACGCAGTATTTT
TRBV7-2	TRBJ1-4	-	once	CASSRSLSEKLFF	TGTGCCAGCAGCAGGTCTTTAAGCGAAAAACTGTTTTTT
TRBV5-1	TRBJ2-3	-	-	CASSLYGRHTDTQYF	TGCGCCAGCAGCTTGTACGGGAGACACACAGATACGCAGTATTTT
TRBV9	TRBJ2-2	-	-	CASSVLFTGELFF	TGTGCCAGCAGCGTACTCTTTACCGGGGAGCTGTTTTTT
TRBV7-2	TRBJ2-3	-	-	CASSAPGADTQYF	TGTGCCAGCAGCGCCCCAGGTGCAGATACGCAGTATTTT
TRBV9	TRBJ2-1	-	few	CASSARLRGTQQFF	TGTGCCAGCAGCGCGAGGCTAAGGGGTACCCAGCAGTTCTTC
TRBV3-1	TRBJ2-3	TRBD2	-	CASSQDASGSDTQYF	TGTGCCAGCAGCCAAGATGCTAGCGGGAGCGATACGCAGTATTTT
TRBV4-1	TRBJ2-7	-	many	CASSQVSGREHEQYF	TGCGCCAGCAGCCAAGTATCAGGCAGGGAACACGAGCAGTACTTC
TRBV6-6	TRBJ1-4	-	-	CASSYSKAAEKLFF	TGTGCCAGCAGTTACTCGAAGGCAGCGGAAAAACTGTTTTTT
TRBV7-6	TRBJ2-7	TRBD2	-	CASSLEIFSGGSYEQYF	TGTGCCAGCAGCTTAGAGATCTTTAGCGGGGGATCCTACGAGCAGTACTTC
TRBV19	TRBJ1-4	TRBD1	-	CATRDRGLEKLFF	TGTGCCACACGGGACAGGGGGCTTGAAAAACTGTTTTTT
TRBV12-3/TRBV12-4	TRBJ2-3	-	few	CATGPDTQYF	TGTGCCACCGGTCCAGATACGCAGTATTTT
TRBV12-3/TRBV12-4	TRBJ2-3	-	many	CASRGGGASSDTQYF	TGTGCCAGCAGGGGAGGGGGCGCGAGTTCAGATACGCAGTATTTT
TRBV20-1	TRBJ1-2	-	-	CSASKDSLPYGYTF	TGCAGTGCTAGTAAGGACAGCCTCCCCTATGGCTACACCTTC
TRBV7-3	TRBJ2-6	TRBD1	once	CASSYEAGGLTGASVLTF	TGTGCCAGCAGCTACGAGGCAGGGGGCTTGACCGGGGCCAGCGTCCTGACTTTC
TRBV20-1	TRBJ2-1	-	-	CSATTSEHRNQVYNEQVF	TGCAGTGCTACGACCTCCGAACACAGGAACCAAGTCTACAATGAGCAGGTCTTC
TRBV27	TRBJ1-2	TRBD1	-	CASSLQTGGLDGYTF	TGTGCCAGCAGTCTTCAGACAGGGGGATTAGATGGCTACACCTTC
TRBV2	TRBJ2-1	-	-	CASDMGLGENEQFF	TGTGCCAGCGACATGGGGTTGGGGGAGAATGAGCAGTTCTTC
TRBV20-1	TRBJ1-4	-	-	CSAREWATGGKLFF	TGCAGTGCTAGAGAATGGGCAACGGGGGGAAAACTGTTTTTT